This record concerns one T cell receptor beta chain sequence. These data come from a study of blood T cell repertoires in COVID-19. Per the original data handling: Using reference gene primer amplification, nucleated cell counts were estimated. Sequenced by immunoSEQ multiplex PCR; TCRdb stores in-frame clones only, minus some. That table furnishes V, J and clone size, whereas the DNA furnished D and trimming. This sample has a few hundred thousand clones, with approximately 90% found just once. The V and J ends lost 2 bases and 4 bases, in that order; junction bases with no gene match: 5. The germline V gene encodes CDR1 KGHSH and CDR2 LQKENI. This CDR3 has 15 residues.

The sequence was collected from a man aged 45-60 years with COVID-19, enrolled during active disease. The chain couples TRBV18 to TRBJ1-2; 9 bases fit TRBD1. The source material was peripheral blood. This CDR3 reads CASSPNTGGAYGYTF. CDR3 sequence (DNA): TGTGCCAGCTCACCAAATACAGGGGGCGCCTATGGCTACACCTTC.